This TCR beta chain was captured by sequencing in a study of blood T cell repertoires in COVID-19 (dated by TCRdb to 2019 to 2021). In terms of the full investigation: The collaborator samples originated in the United States, Italy and Spain and spanned the acute and convalescent phases of COVID-19. Where available, HLA class I and class II types were obtained from metadata supplied by the sample provider rather than from assay-based typing. A freely available public database, intended as a resource for researchers studying the immune response to SARS-CoV-2, is where the repertoires were released. The prospective study material was composed of cDNA or gDNA derived from T cells, B-cell-depleted T cells, or PBMCs. Samples were obtained from the ongoing ImmuneRACE study (first 160 participants) and from over 1,000 subjects provided by 6 global collaborators. The dataset comprised deeply sampled blood TCRbeta repertoires from subjects exposed to, actively infected with, or recovered from COVID-19. Sample metadata almost always included a de-identified subject ID, COVID-19 status, age in years and sex. Overall results and qualifications from the work: How much clinical and demographic metadata was included differed by source and by participant, and the metadata was provided uncurated.

TCRbeta CDR3 regions were amplified from genomic DNA using the immunoSEQ Assay, a bias-controlled multiplex PCR. From the authors' description of their analysis: The number of nucleated cells in each sample was estimated from the amplification of reference gene primers within the assay. To quantify the absolute abundance of each unique TCRbeta CDR3 rearrangement, sequence reads were collapsed and filtered. Productive Simpson clonality was computed per sample as the square root of Simpson's diversity index over productive rearrangements. Here the immuneACCESS table is served through TCRdb, limited to in-frame sequences with V and J called. Missing clones are a known gap in these copies; in checked studies unresolved V genes cover under half, and the rest lacks a known reason. V, J and clone size are taken as reported in that table, and D and trimming were inferred from the DNA itself. The sample table shows 150,000 or so clones, and 70% to 90% are seen once. Jointly, the top ten make up 5% to 6% of the sample.

This clone appeared a few times. Its specific antigen is unknown. Base qualities are not recorded, but no much larger clone differs from it by a single base. In the prospective study, participants were 18 to 89 years old, resided in about 25 geographic areas of the United States, and were enrolled through a virtual design. Cohort assignment in the prospective study relied on participant-reported clinical history from a screening survey and a study questionnaire. Recovered participants in ImmuneRACE Cohort 3 were defined as having two consecutive negative NP/OP PCR tests, clearance from a healthcare professional, or resolution of symptoms. In the prospective study, whole blood, serum and a nasopharyngeal or oropharyngeal swab were collected from each participant by mobile phlebotomists. Participants in the prospective study had the option to provide additional blood draws and questionnaires over an approximately 2-month period. Before DNA extraction, blood samples from the prospective study were shipped at room temperature or frozen.

V lost 2 bases and J lost 1 base; the stretch between them is 9 bases long. CDR1 SGHRS and CDR2 YFSETQ were looked up in the germline V gene. The CDR3 spans 14 residues, from the cysteine through the phenylalanine. Solely the CDR3 DNA is kept, with 42 bases framed from the first base. This clonotype was sampled from a man aged 35 to 55 who had recovered from COVID-19. The chain links TRBV5-1 with TRBJ1-1; TRBD1 could be the D gene, as 5 bases match. The sequencing input was PBMCs or T cells enriched from blood (not recorded which). Here is the DNA: TGCGCCAGCAGCTTTATTGACAGGAACACTGAAGCTTTCTTT. Its product reads: CASSFIDRNTEAFF.